The 8 T cell receptor beta chains below come from one sample, sequenced in a study of blood T cell repertoires in COVID-19. This table comes from immunoSEQ multiplex PCR, and its TCRdb copy is limited to in-frame clones, with some not included. The repertoire holds 120,000 or so clones, with roughly 69% as singletons. Sequencing was carried out using peripheral blood. All receptors come from a woman between 65 and 79 years old with acute or convalescent COVID-19.

This chain uses TRBV5-1 with TRBJ1-2; D might be TRBD1 (5 bases). The CDR3 extends over 15 amino acids. V gave up 0 bases and J gave up 3 bases, with 12 bases separating them. Germline V gene lookup returns CDR1 SGHRS and CDR2 YFSETQ. CDR3 amino acids: CASSLAGREDYGYTF. For the CDR3, the DNA is TGCGCCAGCAGCTTGGCGGGCAGGGAGGACTATGGCTACACCTTC.

The chain joins TRBV5-1 to TRBJ2-3, with D possibly TRBD1 on 5 matching bases. In germline, CDR1 is SGHRS, CDR2 YFSETQ. This CDR3 spans 15 amino acids. V gave up 4 bases and J gave up 5 bases, with 17 bases separating them. CDR3 in amino acids: CASSPLGRAEDTQYF. The CDR3 bases are TGCGCCAGCAGCCCCCTCGGCAGGGCTGAAGATACGCAGTATTTT.

The V gene is TRBV29-1, the J gene TRBJ2-3, with 11 bases aligning to TRBD1. Trimming at V came to 6 bases and at J to 4 bases, leaving 6 bases not matched to a gene. There are 14 residues in the CDR3. CDR1 and CDR2 from the germline V gene are SQVTM and ANQGSEA. CDR3 in DNA: TGCAGCGTGGGTCCGGGACAGGGGGCAGATACGCAGTATTTT. Encoded protein: CSVGPGQGADTQYF.

The V call is TRBV30, the J call TRBJ2-3, with 7 bases matching TRBD1. The CDR3 is made up of 14 amino acids. Germline CDR1 is GTSNPN and CDR2 is SVGIG (reference sequence). The trim removed 0 bases at V and 8 bases at J, leaving 8 bases unmatched. The CDR3 DNA follows: TGTGCCTGGAGTGTTGGACAGGTACTGGGTACGCAGTATTTT. Amino acids: CAWSVGQVLGTQYF.

This clone occurred a few times. The gene calls are TRBV4-3 and TRBJ1-2; D may be TRBD1 (5 bases). With 1 base removed from V and 4 bases from J, the gap between germline ends came to 13 bases. Germline loops: CDR1 LGHNA, CDR2 YSLEER. The CDR3 is 15 residues long. CDR3 protein: CASSQAQTGSYGYTF. In DNA form, the CDR3 reads TGCGCCAGCAGCCAAGCCCAAACAGGATCCTATGGCTACACCTTC.

V usage is TRBV27 and J usage is TRBJ2-7, with 7 bases matching TRBD1. Germline V gene sequence: CDR1 MNHEY, CDR2 SMNVEV (reference sequence). Trimming took 6 bases from V and 3 from J; bases not matched to a gene: 5. This CDR3 contains 13 residues. In nucleotides, the CDR3 is TGTGCCAGCAGGAGGACAGGATACTACGAGCAGTACTTC. Protein sequence: CASRRTGYYEQYF.

Here the CDR3 DNA reads TGCGCCAGCAGCGAATACAGGGGAGAGACCCAGTACTTC. Its translation: CASSEYRGETQYF. The chain links TRBV5-1 to TRBJ2-5, with 7 bases identical to TRBD1. Looked up from germline, CDR1 is SGHRS and CDR2 is YFSETQ. The CDR3 loop spans 13 amino acids. The trim removed 4 bases at V and 4 bases at J, leaving 4 bases unmatched. The full variable domain, rest sourced from reference TRBV5-1 and TRBJ2-5, is KAGVTQTPRYLIKTRGQQVTLSCSPISGHRSVSWYQQTPGQGLQFLFEYFSETQRNKGNFPGRFSGRQFSNSRSEMNVSTLELGDSALYLCASSEYRGETQYFGPGTRLLVL.

The J gene is TRBJ1-2, the V gene TRBV5-1, with D maybe TRBD1 (6 bases). The CDR3 length is 15 residues. Trimming left V 3 bases short and J 2 bases short, with 14 bases between. Looked up from germline, CDR1 is SGHRS and CDR2 is YFSETQ. CDR3 bases: TGCGCCAGCAGCTCGGTTCTCCAGGGGAACTATGGCTACACCTTC. As protein: CASSSVLQGNYGYTF.